The rows below give T cell receptor beta chains drawn from one sample of a study of blood T cell repertoires in COVID-19. Repertoires were generated with immunoSEQ multiplex PCR, while TCRdb's copy carries only in-frame clones and drops some. The sample carries fewer than 600,000 clones, 89% recorded once. The specimen was peripheral blood. These receptors were collected from a man aged 18 to 29 with COVID-19, enrolled during active disease. The CDR3 runs from the conserved cysteine through the conserved F or W. The order of the fields is clone size, D gene, J gene, V gene, CDR3 protein, CDR3 DNA. The D gene is left open where the match is weak. Clone size is not always given. Where it is, it says once, few, many or a class for expanded clones.

clone size: -
D gene: TRBD1
J gene: TRBJ2-5
V gene: TRBV18
CDR3 protein: CASSPLSGTGTGETQYF
CDR3 DNA: TGTGCCAGCTCACCTCTATCCGGGACAGGCACGGGAGAGACCCAGTACTTC

clone size: -
D gene: -
J gene: TRBJ2-1
V gene: TRBV7-2
CDR3 protein: CASSLLSTSYNEQFF
CDR3 DNA: TGTGCCAGCAGCTTACTCTCGACTTCCTACAATGAGCAGTTCTTC

clone size: -
D gene: TRBD2
J gene: TRBJ2-4
V gene: TRBV4-1
CDR3 protein: CASSQAPLAEAKVAKNIQYF
CDR3 DNA: TGCGCCAGCAGCCAAGCTCCCCTAGCGGAAGCCAAGGTAGCCAAAAACATTCAGTACTTC

clone size: -
D gene: TRBD2
J gene: TRBJ2-3
V gene: TRBV30
CDR3 protein: CAWSGAGATDTQYF
CDR3 DNA: TGTGCCTGGAGTGGGGCGGGAGCGACAGATACGCAGTATTTT

clone size: once
D gene: -
J gene: TRBJ1-2
V gene: TRBV9
CDR3 protein: CASGKGYGYTF
CDR3 DNA: TGTGCCAGCGGGAAGGGGTATGGCTACACCTTC

clone size: -
D gene: TRBD1
J gene: TRBJ2-7
V gene: TRBV5-1
CDR3 protein: CASSGTGGAGYF
CDR3 DNA: TGCGCCAGCAGCGGGACAGGGGGCGCGGGGTACTTC

clone size: -
D gene: -
J gene: TRBJ2-1
V gene: TRBV6-6
CDR3 protein: CASSYTGLGDNEQFF
CDR3 DNA: TGTGCCAGCAGTTACACGGGACTTGGGGACAATGAGCAGTTCTTC

clone size: -
D gene: TRBD1
J gene: TRBJ2-4
V gene: TRBV6-2/TRBV6-3
CDR3 protein: CASSRQGEIIQYF
CDR3 DNA: TGTGCCAGCAGTAGACAGGGTGAGATCATTCAGTACTTC

clone size: -
D gene: -
J gene: TRBJ2-3
V gene: TRBV9
CDR3 protein: CASSATLGGILDTQYF
CDR3 DNA: TGTGCCAGCAGCGCCACCCTTGGGGGGATTCTAGATACGCAGTATTTT

clone size: -
D gene: -
J gene: TRBJ2-1
V gene: TRBV7-9
CDR3 protein: CASSLGGWRDEQFF
CDR3 DNA: TGTGCCAGCAGCTTAGGTGGATGGAGGGATGAGCAGTTCTTC

clone size: -
D gene: -
J gene: TRBJ2-5
V gene: TRBV18
CDR3 protein: CASSPNQETQYF
CDR3 DNA: TGTGCCAGCTCACCCAACCAAGAGACCCAGTACTTC

clone size: -
D gene: TRBD1
J gene: TRBJ2-1
V gene: TRBV13
CDR3 protein: CASSTRTGGVWFF
CDR3 DNA: TGTGCCAGCAGCACCCGGACAGGGGGCGTATGGTTCTTC

clone size: -
D gene: TRBD2
J gene: TRBJ2-7
V gene: TRBV30
CDR3 protein: CAWSPLAGGPYEQYF
CDR3 DNA: TGTGCCTGGAGTCCCCTAGCGGGAGGGCCCTACGAGCAGTACTTC

clone size: -
D gene: TRBD2
J gene: TRBJ2-1
V gene: TRBV10-2
CDR3 protein: CASSEAGGSWEEQFF
CDR3 DNA: TGCGCCAGCAGTGAGGCGGGAGGGTCGTGGGAAGAGCAGTTCTTC

clone size: -
D gene: -
J gene: TRBJ1-1
V gene: TRBV3-1/TRBV3-2
CDR3 protein: CASSQDWAAYTEAFF
CDR3 DNA: TGTGCCAGCAGCCAAGATTGGGCAGCCTACACTGAAGCTTTCTTT

clone size: few
D gene: TRBD1
J gene: TRBJ1-1
V gene: TRBV2
CDR3 protein: CASREDRGRNTEAFF
CDR3 DNA: TGTGCCAGCAGGGAAGACAGGGGGCGAAACACTGAAGCTTTCTTT

clone size: -
D gene: -
J gene: TRBJ2-7
V gene: TRBV13
CDR3 protein: CASSLGQTLRSEQYF
CDR3 DNA: TGTGCCAGCAGCTTAGGCCAAACCCTACGCTCCGAGCAGTACTTC

clone size: -
D gene: TRBD1
J gene: TRBJ1-2
V gene: TRBV10-2
CDR3 protein: CASSDGTDYGYTF
CDR3 DNA: TGCGCCAGCAGTGACGGGACAGACTATGGCTACACCTTC

clone size: -
D gene: TRBD1
J gene: TRBJ1-1
V gene: TRBV5-1
CDR3 protein: CASSMDRVGDTEAFF
CDR3 DNA: TGCGCCAGCAGCATGGACAGGGTGGGGGACACTGAAGCTTTCTTT

clone size: -
D gene: TRBD1
J gene: TRBJ1-2
V gene: TRBV6-5
CDR3 protein: CASSFRDSYGYTF
CDR3 DNA: TGTGCCAGCAGTTTTAGGGACAGCTACGGCTACACCTTC

clone size: -
D gene: TRBD2
J gene: TRBJ2-7
V gene: TRBV11-2
CDR3 protein: CASSLAGGGEQYF
CDR3 DNA: TGTGCCAGCAGCTTAGCGGGGGGAGGCGAGCAGTACTTC

clone size: -
D gene: TRBD1
J gene: TRBJ2-7
V gene: TRBV14
CDR3 protein: CASSQEGQGIPSYEQYF
CDR3 DNA: TGTGCCAGCAGCCAAGAGGGACAGGGGATCCCAAGCTACGAGCAGTACTTC

clone size: -
D gene: TRBD2
J gene: TRBJ2-1
V gene: TRBV14
CDR3 protein: CASSQEVASGRAYSYNEQFF
CDR3 DNA: TGTGCCAGCAGCCAAGAGGTCGCTAGCGGGAGGGCCTACTCCTACAATGAGCAGTTCTTC

clone size: -
D gene: -
J gene: TRBJ2-1
V gene: TRBV7-9
CDR3 protein: CASPGPGTTYNEQFF
CDR3 DNA: TGTGCCAGCCCTGGTCCCGGGACAACTTACAATGAGCAGTTCTTC

clone size: -
D gene: TRBD1
J gene: TRBJ2-5
V gene: TRBV7-9
CDR3 protein: CASSLTQGESQYF
CDR3 DNA: TGTGCCAGCAGCTTGACCCAGGGGGAGTCCCAGTACTTC

clone size: -
D gene: -
J gene: TRBJ2-1
V gene: TRBV5-6
CDR3 protein: CASSTEPHADYNEQFF
CDR3 DNA: TGTGCCAGCAGCACAGAACCTCATGCAGACTACAATGAGCAGTTCTTC

clone size: once
D gene: -
J gene: TRBJ2-1
V gene: TRBV2
CDR3 protein: CASSERTPNEQFF
CDR3 DNA: TGTGCCAGCAGTGAAAGAACTCCCAATGAGCAGTTCTTC

clone size: -
D gene: TRBD2
J gene: TRBJ2-5
V gene: TRBV9
CDR3 protein: CASSQGTSGTQYF
CDR3 DNA: TGTGCCAGCAGCCAGGGGACTAGTGGGACCCAGTACTTC

clone size: few
D gene: -
J gene: TRBJ1-3
V gene: TRBV7-8
CDR3 protein: CASSPTAGGGSGNTIYF
CDR3 DNA: TGTGCCAGCAGCCCAACCGCCGGGGGAGGCTCTGGAAACACCATATATTTT

clone size: once
D gene: TRBD1
J gene: TRBJ2-1
V gene: TRBV5-1
CDR3 protein: CASSLGTGFEQFF
CDR3 DNA: TGCGCCAGCAGCTTGGGGACAGGGTTTGAGCAGTTCTTC

clone size: -
D gene: -
J gene: TRBJ2-5
V gene: TRBV21-1
CDR3 protein: CASSKAGQFEETQYF
CDR3 DNA: TGTGCCAGCAGCAAAGCAGGACAGTTCGAAGAGACCCAGTACTTC

clone size: -
D gene: -
J gene: TRBJ2-7
V gene: TRBV7-8
CDR3 protein: CASSLSVGDRYEQYF
CDR3 DNA: TGTGCCAGCAGCTTAAGTGTAGGGGATCGGTACGAGCAGTACTTC

clone size: -
D gene: -
J gene: TRBJ2-5
V gene: TRBV14
CDR3 protein: CASSQESGPRSKTQYF
CDR3 DNA: TGTGCCAGCAGCCAAGAATCAGGGCCGCGGTCGAAGACCCAGTACTTC

clone size: -
D gene: TRBD2
J gene: TRBJ2-2
V gene: TRBV11-2
CDR3 protein: CASSHERRGAGELFF
CDR3 DNA: TGTGCCAGCAGTCATGAACGACGGGGGGCCGGGGAGCTGTTTTTT

clone size: -
D gene: -
J gene: TRBJ2-2
V gene: TRBV18
CDR3 protein: CASSPRNSRTLNTGELFF
CDR3 DNA: TGTGCCAGCTCACCAAGAAATTCGAGGACACTTAACACCGGGGAGCTGTTTTTT

clone size: -
D gene: -
J gene: TRBJ1-1
V gene: TRBV19
CDR3 protein: CASLKPGGVTEAFF
CDR3 DNA: TGTGCCAGTCTTAAACCCGGGGGGGTTACTGAAGCTTTCTTT

clone size: -
D gene: TRBD2
J gene: TRBJ2-5
V gene: TRBV19
CDR3 protein: CASSPGGGQETQYF
CDR3 DNA: TGTGCCAGTAGCCCAGGCGGGGGGCAAGAGACCCAGTACTTC

clone size: -
D gene: TRBD1
J gene: TRBJ2-7
V gene: TRBV2
CDR3 protein: CASSATGQAYEQYF
CDR3 DNA: TGTGCCAGCAGTGCGACGGGACAGGCCTACGAGCAGTACTTC

clone size: -
D gene: TRBD2
J gene: TRBJ2-7
V gene: TRBV4-2
CDR3 protein: CASSQDWPSGGSYEQYF
CDR3 DNA: TGTGCCAGCAGCCAAGATTGGCCTAGCGGGGGATCCTACGAGCAGTACTTC

clone size: -
D gene: TRBD1
J gene: TRBJ1-4
V gene: TRBV5-1
CDR3 protein: CASSLTDRRDEKLFF
CDR3 DNA: TGCGCCAGCAGCTTGACGGACAGGCGGGATGAAAAACTGTTTTTT

clone size: few
D gene: TRBD1
J gene: TRBJ1-2
V gene: TRBV29-1
CDR3 protein: CSVSLTGGDGYTF
CDR3 DNA: TGCAGCGTTTCTTTGACAGGGGGCGATGGCTACACCTTC

clone size: -
D gene: -
J gene: TRBJ1-6
V gene: TRBV7-2
CDR3 protein: CASSPTTVNNSPLHF
CDR3 DNA: TGTGCCAGCAGCCCTACGACTGTGAATAATTCACCCCTCCACTTT

clone size: once
D gene: TRBD2
J gene: TRBJ2-3
V gene: TRBV9
CDR3 protein: CASSFDMGLAGDTQYF
CDR3 DNA: TGTGCCAGCAGCTTCGACATGGGACTAGCGGGAGATACGCAGTATTTT

clone size: once
D gene: -
J gene: TRBJ1-1
V gene: TRBV6-1
CDR3 protein: CASSEGGAQAFF
CDR3 DNA: TGTGCCAGCAGTGAAGGCGGGGCACAAGCTTTCTTT

clone size: -
D gene: -
J gene: TRBJ2-2
V gene: TRBV6-5
CDR3 protein: CASNNYPESTGELFF
CDR3 DNA: TGTGCCAGCAATAACTATCCTGAGTCCACCGGGGAGCTGTTTTTT

clone size: -
D gene: TRBD1
J gene: TRBJ2-7
V gene: TRBV27
CDR3 protein: CASRHNRGNSYEQYF
CDR3 DNA: TGTGCCAGCAGACATAACAGGGGGAACTCCTACGAGCAGTACTTC

clone size: -
D gene: -
J gene: TRBJ1-1
V gene: TRBV6-5
CDR3 protein: CASSYSEANTEAFF
CDR3 DNA: TGTGCCAGCAGTTACTCAGAGGCAAACACTGAAGCTTTCTTT

clone size: -
D gene: -
J gene: TRBJ1-1
V gene: TRBV11-2
CDR3 protein: CASSSWRGGMDLNTEAFF
CDR3 DNA: TGTGCCAGCAGTTCCTGGCGGGGGGGGATGGATTTGAACACTGAAGCTTTCTTT

clone size: -
D gene: -
J gene: TRBJ2-7
V gene: TRBV6-5
CDR3 protein: CASSYSGRGASYEQYF
CDR3 DNA: TGTGCCAGCAGTTACTCTGGCAGGGGGGCCTCCTACGAGCAGTACTTC

clone size: -
D gene: -
J gene: TRBJ1-4
V gene: TRBV3-1/TRBV3-2
CDR3 protein: CASSHRGAEKLFF
CDR3 DNA: TGTGCCAGCAGCCACAGGGGTGCGGAAAAACTGTTTTTT

clone size: -
D gene: -
J gene: TRBJ1-1
V gene: TRBV29-1
CDR3 protein: CSVFTGREAFF
CDR3 DNA: TGCAGCGTTTTCACGGGGAGGGAAGCTTTCTTT

clone size: -
D gene: TRBD1
J gene: TRBJ2-7
V gene: TRBV11-2
CDR3 protein: CASSARDREDEQYF
CDR3 DNA: TGTGCCAGCAGCGCACGGGACAGGGAGGACGAGCAGTACTTC

clone size: -
D gene: -
J gene: TRBJ1-1
V gene: TRBV11-2
CDR3 protein: CASSPRQSSNTEAFF
CDR3 DNA: TGTGCCAGCAGCCCAAGACAGTCTAGTAACACTGAAGCTTTCTTT

clone size: -
D gene: -
J gene: TRBJ1-4
V gene: TRBV3-1/TRBV3-2
CDR3 protein: CASSQVSEKLFF
CDR3 DNA: TGTGCCAGCAGCCAAGTGAGCGAAAAACTGTTTTTT

clone size: -
D gene: TRBD2
J gene: TRBJ2-2
V gene: TRBV5-4
CDR3 protein: CASRRGLAGANTGELFF
CDR3 DNA: TGTGCCAGCAGGCGGGGACTAGCGGGCGCGAACACCGGGGAGCTGTTTTTT

clone size: -
D gene: -
J gene: TRBJ1-1
V gene: TRBV13
CDR3 protein: CASSRDAGARTEAFF
CDR3 DNA: TGTGCCAGCAGCCGAGATGCGGGGGCGCGGACTGAAGCTTTCTTT

clone size: -
D gene: TRBD1
J gene: TRBJ2-1
V gene: TRBV28
CDR3 protein: CASSINDRVTYNEQFF
CDR3 DNA: TGTGCCAGCAGTATCAACGACAGGGTTACATACAATGAGCAGTTCTTC

clone size: -
D gene: TRBD1
J gene: TRBJ2-7
V gene: TRBV6-5
CDR3 protein: CASSYQGAKAKQYF
CDR3 DNA: TGTGCCAGCAGTTACCAGGGGGCGAAGGCGAAGCAGTACTTC

clone size: -
D gene: TRBD1
J gene: TRBJ1-2
V gene: TRBV7-6
CDR3 protein: CASSLQTGGNGYTF
CDR3 DNA: TGTGCCAGCAGCCTTCAAACAGGGGGTAATGGCTACACCTTC

clone size: -
D gene: TRBD2
J gene: TRBJ2-5
V gene: TRBV7-3
CDR3 protein: CASSLNIRASGKQETQYF
CDR3 DNA: TGTGCCAGCAGCTTAAACATACGGGCTAGCGGTAAGCAAGAGACCCAGTACTTC